What follows are 4 T cell receptor beta chains derived from one specimen sequenced in a study of blood T cell repertoires in COVID-19. Data came from immunoSEQ multiplex PCR; TCRdb stores just in-frame clones and leaves some out. The sample gives around 26,000 clones, less than 80% of which show up once; about 40% is in the top ten. The sequenced sample was peripheral blood. The receptor source for this set is a man in his 70s with acute or convalescent COVID-19.

The chain employs TRBV5-6 and TRBJ2-1; D not resolved. Germline-derived CDR1 and CDR2 are SGHDT and YYEEEE. The CDR3 is made up of 14 amino acids. The germline V and J ends were trimmed by 3 bases and 6 bases, with 13 bases remaining between them. CDR3 amino acids: CASSSGDPLNEQFF. The DNA for the CDR3 is TGTGCCAGCAGCTCGGGTGACCCGCTCAATGAGCAGTTCTTC.

The chain joins TRBV6-5 to TRBJ1-5; weak D call: TRBD1 (6 bases). V lost 6 bases to trimming and J lost 2 bases, with 14 bases between them. Germline CDR1 is MNHEY and CDR2 is SVGAGI. This CDR3 comprises 15 residues. CDR3 protein: CASRVAGGGNQPQHF. Here the CDR3 DNA reads TGTGCCAGCAGGGTCGCGGGGGGCGGCAATCAGCCCCAGCATTTT.

This chain links TRBV7-7 with TRBJ2-2, with D possibly being TRBD2 (5 bases). Trimming shortened V by 1 base and J by 1 base, and 7 bases separated the two germline ends. This CDR3 region has 15 residues. The germline CDR1 and CDR2 sequences are SSHAT and FNYEAQ (reference sequence). The CDR3 DNA is TGTGCCAGCAGCTTAGGCAGCGGGAACACCGGGGAGCTGTTTTTT. Translation gives CASSLGSGNTGELFF.

J is TRBJ2-1 and V is TRBV6-2 or TRBV6-3; 7 nucleotides line up with TRBD1. Looked up from germline, CDR1 is MNHEY and CDR2 is SVGEGT. The CDR3 runs 14 residues. Germline trimming cut 5 bases from V and 2 bases from J; bases unmatched to any gene: 3. The CDR3 loop is CASSTGTAYNEQFF. The CDR3 coding sequence is TGTGCCAGCAGTACCGGGACAGCCTACAATGAGCAGTTCTTC.